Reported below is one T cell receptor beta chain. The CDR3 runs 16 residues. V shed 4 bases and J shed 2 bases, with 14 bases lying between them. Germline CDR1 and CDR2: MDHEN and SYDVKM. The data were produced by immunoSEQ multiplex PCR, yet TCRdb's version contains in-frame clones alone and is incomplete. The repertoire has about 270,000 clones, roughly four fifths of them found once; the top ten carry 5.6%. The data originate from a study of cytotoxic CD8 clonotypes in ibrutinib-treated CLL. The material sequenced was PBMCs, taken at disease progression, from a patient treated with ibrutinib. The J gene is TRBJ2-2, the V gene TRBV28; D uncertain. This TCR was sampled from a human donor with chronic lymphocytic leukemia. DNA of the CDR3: TGTGCCAGCAGTTCCCGACTCGAGAAAAACACCGGGGAGCTGTTTTTT. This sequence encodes CASSSRLEKNTGELFF.